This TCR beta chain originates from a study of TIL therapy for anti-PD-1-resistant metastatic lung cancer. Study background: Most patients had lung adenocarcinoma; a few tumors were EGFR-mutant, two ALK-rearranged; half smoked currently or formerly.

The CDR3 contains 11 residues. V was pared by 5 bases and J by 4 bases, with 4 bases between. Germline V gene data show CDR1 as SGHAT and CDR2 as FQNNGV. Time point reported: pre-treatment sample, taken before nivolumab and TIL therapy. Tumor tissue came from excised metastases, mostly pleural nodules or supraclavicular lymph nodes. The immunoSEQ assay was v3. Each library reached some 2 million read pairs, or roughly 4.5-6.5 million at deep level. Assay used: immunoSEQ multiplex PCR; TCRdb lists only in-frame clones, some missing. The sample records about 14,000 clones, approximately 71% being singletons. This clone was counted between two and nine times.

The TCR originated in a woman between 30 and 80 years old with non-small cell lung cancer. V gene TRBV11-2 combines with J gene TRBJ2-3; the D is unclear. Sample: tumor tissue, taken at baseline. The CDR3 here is CASSTPDTQYF. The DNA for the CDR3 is TGTGCCAGCAGCACCCCAGATACGCAGTATTTT. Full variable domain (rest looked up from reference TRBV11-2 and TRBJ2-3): EAGVAQSPRYKIIEKRQSVAFWCNPISGHATLYWYQQILGQGPKLLIQFQNNGVVDDSQLPKDRFSAERLKGVDSTLKIQPAKLEDSAVYLCASSTPDTQYFGPGTRLTVL.